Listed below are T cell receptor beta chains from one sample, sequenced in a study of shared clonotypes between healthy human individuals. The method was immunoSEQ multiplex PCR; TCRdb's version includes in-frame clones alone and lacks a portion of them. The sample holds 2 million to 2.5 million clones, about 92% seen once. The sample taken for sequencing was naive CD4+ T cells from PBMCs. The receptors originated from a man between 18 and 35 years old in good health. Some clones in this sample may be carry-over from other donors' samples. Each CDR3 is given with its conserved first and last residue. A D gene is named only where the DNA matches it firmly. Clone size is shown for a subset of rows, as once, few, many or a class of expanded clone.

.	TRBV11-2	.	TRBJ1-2	TGTGCCAGCAGCTTAGCAACAGGGTCCGGGAGGGATGGCTACACCTTC	CASSLATGSGRDGYTF
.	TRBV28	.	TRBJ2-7	TGTGCCAGCCGCCCGGAGCCAGGCGAGCAGTACTTC	CASRPEPGEQYF
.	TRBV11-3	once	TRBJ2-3	TGTGCCAGCAGCGAAGGGGGCGGGAGTATGGGAGATACGCAGTATTTT	CASSEGGGSMGDTQYF
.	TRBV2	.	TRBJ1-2	TGTGCCAGCAGTGAAGGCACATATGGCTACACCTTC	CASSEGTYGYTF
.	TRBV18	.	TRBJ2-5	TGTGCCAGCTCACCATCGGGAGAGACCCAGTACTTC	CASSPSGETQYF
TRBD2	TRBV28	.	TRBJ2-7	TGTGCCAGCAGTCAGAGAGTTGCGGGGGACCCCTCGCACGAGCAGTACTTC	CASSQRVAGDPSHEQYF
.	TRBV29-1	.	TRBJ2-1	TGCAGCGTTGATTGGCCAGTGGGTAAGCAGTTCTTC	CSVDWPVGKQFF
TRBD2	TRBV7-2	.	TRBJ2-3	TGTGCCAGCAGCTTGGGGCGAGGCGGGGGGGCAGATACGCAGTATTTT	CASSLGRGGGADTQYF
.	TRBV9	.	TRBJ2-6	TGTGCCAGCAGCGTAGTCCCCTTGGGTTCAGGGGCCAACGTCCTGACTTTC	CASSVVPLGSGANVLTF
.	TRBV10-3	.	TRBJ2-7	TGTGCCATCAGTGATCTTGTCGAGGTAGGCTCCTACGAGCAGTACTTC	CAISDLVEVGSYEQYF
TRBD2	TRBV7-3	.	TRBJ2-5	TGTGCCAGCAGTCCCTCGGGTAGCGGGAGAGGGGAGACCCAGTACTTC	CASSPSGSGRGETQYF
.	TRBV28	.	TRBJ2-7	TGTGCCAGCACCCCAGGGTCCCCCTTAGAGCAGTACTTC	CASTPGSPLEQYF
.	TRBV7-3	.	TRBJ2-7	TGTGCCAGCAGTCTACGTAGCGCCAGGCCCCACGAGCAGTACTTC	CASSLRSARPHEQYF
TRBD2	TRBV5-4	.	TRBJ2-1	TGTGCCAGCAGCCCCGGGGGGGGGAAGAAAGTAAATGAGCAGTTCTTC	CASSPGGGKKVNEQFF